Given below is one T cell receptor (beta chain) in context. No antigen is known for it. 13 Jbeta primers and 60 Vbeta primers were used for the PCR. Clones were read by immunoSEQ multiplex PCR, and TCRdb kept only the in-frame ones, dropping some. The table lists under 150,000 clones, under 90% of them singletons, with 2.5% in the top ten. These data are taken from a study of cytomegalovirus exposure and HLA in healthy donors. This CDR3 region has 15 residues. Germline assignment: CDR1 SEHNR and CDR2 FQNEAQ (reference sequence). V lost 4 bases and J lost 3; bases outside the gene matches: 6. Whole-study results and caveats: HLA allele associations emerged for around 15,000 TCR beta sequences in a later analysis, at 0.05 false discovery rate.

The TCR originated in a male donor in good health and CMV-seronegative. The chain links TRBV7-9 to TRBJ1-1; 9 bases line up with TRBD1. Sequencing input: PBMCs. The CDR3 reads CASSSGTGFYTEAFF. CDR3 coding DNA: TGTGCCAGCAGCTCGGGGACAGGGTTCTACACTGAAGCTTTCTTT.